These T cell receptor beta chains were read from a single sample in a study of blood T cell repertoires in COVID-19. The table came from immunoSEQ multiplex PCR; TCRdb's copy has only in-frame clones and leaves some out. The table has some 200,000 clones, 65% to 85% seen once; the top ten hold approximately 7.6%. The sequenced sample was PBMCs or T cells enriched from blood (not recorded which). The receptors originated from a man in his forties who had recovered from COVID-19. CDR3s include the opening cysteine and the closing phenylalanine or tryptophan. The order of the fields is J gene, V gene, CDR3 protein.

TRBJ2-3	TRBV4-1	CASSQDRASGKTSTDTQYF
TRBJ1-1	TRBV4-1	CASSPSVRSEAFF
TRBJ2-1	TRBV28	CAIDWAPGQPGNEQFF
TRBJ1-2	TRBV6-5	CASSYFRADGYTF
TRBJ2-3	TRBV5-5	CASSLEVAGVSDTQYF
TRBJ1-4	TRBV5-4	CASSFAGATNEKLFF
TRBJ2-4	TRBV7-9	CASSSIAGDRLNIQYF
TRBJ2-1	TRBV9	CASTVEGQGYNEQFF
TRBJ1-2	TRBV7-2	CASSPYTGAAVSYTF
TRBJ2-2	TRBV3-1/TRBV3-2	CASSLRTVPGELFF
TRBJ2-7	TRBV7-3	CASSLTAGDTYEQYF
TRBJ1-5	TRBV30	CAWSVAGQGNQPQHF
TRBJ1-4	TRBV5-1	CASSLSLSREKLFF
TRBJ2-1	TRBV2	CASSGTGGNEQFF
TRBJ2-3	TRBV10-3	CAISGSSGGPTDTQYF
TRBJ2-3	TRBV2	CASSATRRTDTQYF
TRBJ2-1	TRBV10-3	CAISLLAGGSNEQFF
TRBJ1-2	TRBV14	CASRPGGLYGYTF
TRBJ2-7	TRBV29-1	CSVPASGGLGYEQYF
TRBJ2-5	TRBV11-1	CASSYSGGARETQYF
TRBJ1-6	TRBV5-1	CASSFGQGRYNSPLHF
TRBJ1-2	TRBV4-3	CASSQSGTGGIYGYTF
TRBJ1-6	TRBV28	CASSSGGGGSPLHF
TRBJ1-3	TRBV18	CASSPTGVLDGSGNTIYF
TRBJ1-1	TRBV7-2	CASSREGALRAFF
TRBJ2-3	TRBV7-2	CASSMLGQLGTDTQYF
TRBJ2-1	TRBV4-2	CASSQDSGSNEQFF
TRBJ1-2	TRBV12-3/TRBV12-4	CASRQGLYGYTF
TRBJ2-7	TRBV21-1	CASSKEAAERGEQYF
TRBJ1-1	TRBV21-1	CASSKGGRTGGETEAFF
TRBJ2-7	TRBV5-1	CASTPREAGFYEQYF
TRBJ1-2	TRBV20-1	CSASLTSRGVYGYTF
TRBJ1-6	TRBV3-1/TRBV3-2	CASSRTDRDNSPLHF
TRBJ1-4	TRBV6-5	CASSYAGSKKLFF
TRBJ2-3	TRBV18	CASSPVTDTQYF
TRBJ2-7	TRBV10-3	CAIRGERGATYEQYF
TRBJ1-4	TRBV2	CASSERARNEKLFF
TRBJ2-2	TRBV7-8	CASSLEAWQGGSGELFF
TRBJ1-1	TRBV5-4	CASSLVGAGTMNTEAFF
TRBJ2-7	TRBV11-2	CASSPDRDYTKQYF
TRBJ1-2	TRBV4-2	CASSQKADREDYGYTF
TRBJ2-7	TRBV7-2	CASSPTSTYEQYF
TRBJ1-5	TRBV6-5	CASSYRRVGQPQHF
TRBJ1-1	TRBV6-5	CASSRPGGATEAFF
TRBJ2-3	TRBV19	CASSIAGYTQYF
TRBJ2-3	TRBV7-3	CASSLIRGGTDTQYF
TRBJ2-1	TRBV10-3	CAISEVGGSPSYNEQFF
TRBJ2-7	TRBV7-9	CASSPALAGMDYEQYF
TRBJ2-5	TRBV6-2/TRBV6-3	CASSPGGAGGQETQYF